The rows below give T cell receptor beta chains drawn from one sample of a study of immune evolution from preneoplasia to lung adenocarcinoma. The protocol was immunoSEQ multiplex PCR, while the TCRdb copy is restricted to in-frame clones and leaves out a portion. This sample has about 2,500 clones, with approximately 80% found just once. Sequencing was done on a sample of FFPE adjacent normal lung tissue. The source is a person aged 65 to 85 with lung adenocarcinoma. CDR3s include the opening cysteine and the closing phenylalanine or tryptophan. The order of the fields is J gene, V gene, D gene, clone size, CDR3 DNA, CDR3 protein. D genes are given only for firm matches. Expanded clones get a size class; other rows say once, few or many, or leave the size out.

TRBJ2-3	TRBV6-5	-	-	TGTGCCAGCGTGCAGGACTTCAGCACAGATACGCAGTATTTT	CASVQDFSTDTQYF
TRBJ2-7	TRBV6-6	-	-	TGTGCCAGCAGCCACGGACAACCCTACGAGCAGTACTTC	CASSHGQPYEQYF
TRBJ1-1	TRBV4-2	-	-	TGTGCCAGCAGCCAAGAACGTGGCACAGGCGATGAAGCTTTCTTT	CASSQERGTGDEAFF
TRBJ2-5	TRBV5-6	-	-	TGTGCCAGCAGCCCCCAGGGGTTGGAGACCCAGTACTTC	CASSPQGLETQYF
TRBJ2-3	TRBV7-3	-	few	TGTGCCAGCAGCTTAAGCCGTTTTCGCGACCAAAGCACAGATACGCAGTATTTT	CASSLSRFRDQSTDTQYF
TRBJ2-2	TRBV11-3	-	-	TGTGCCAGCAGCTTACGTAAGAACACCGGGGAGCTGTTTTTT	CASSLRKNTGELFF
TRBJ2-5	TRBV11-3	-	-	TGTGCCAGCAGCTTAGTGCCTGCTAAGGAGACCCAGTACTTC	CASSLVPAKETQYF
TRBJ2-1	TRBV27	-	few	TGTGCCAGCAGTCCTACTAGGTTGGTGGATGAGCAGTTCTTC	CASSPTRLVDEQFF
TRBJ2-1	TRBV5-1	TRBD2	-	TGCGCCAGCAGCTTTAATCCTAGCGGGCCGTCGGGCAATGAGCAGTTCTTC	CASSFNPSGPSGNEQFF
TRBJ2-4	TRBV10-3	-	-	TGTGCCATCAGTGAGTCGGGCCGGGACATTCAGTACTTC	CAISESGRDIQYF
TRBJ1-1	TRBV19	-	-	TGTGCCAGTAGTATCGGACAGAACACTGAAGCTTTCTTT	CASSIGQNTEAFF
TRBJ2-1	TRBV5-1	-	-	TGCGCCAGCAGCTATGACGGTTCCGAGAATGAGCAGTTCTTC	CASSYDGSENEQFF
TRBJ1-2	TRBV27	TRBD1	few	TGTGCCAGCCGCCTGGGGTCAGGGGGGGGGTATTATGGCTACACCTTC	CASRLGSGGGYYGYTF
TRBJ1-2	TRBV5-1	-	-	TGCGCCAGCAGCCCCTCCCTGAGCGGCGGCTACACCTTC	CASSPSLSGGYTF
TRBJ2-3	TRBV7-3	TRBD2	few	TGTGCCAGCACCAGCGGGATAGACGGCGATACGCAGTATTTT	CASTSGIDGDTQYF
TRBJ2-5	TRBV27	-	-	TGTGCCAGCAGTTACCGGGGGCCGGCGGCTAGAGAGACCCAGTACTTC	CASSYRGPAARETQYF
TRBJ2-1	TRBV5-6	-	once	TGTGCCAGCAGCCCGCCCGGGACGCCGCAGTTCTTC	CASSPPGTPQFF
TRBJ1-2	TRBV4-2	-	-	TGTGCCAGCAGCCAAGAAGGCTCCGGCTGGGCTGGCTACACCTTC	CASSQEGSGWAGYTF
TRBJ1-1	TRBV9	-	-	TGTGCCAGCAGCGTAGGGTCATTAGGGAACACTGAAGCTTTCTTT	CASSVGSLGNTEAFF
TRBJ2-3	TRBV20-1	TRBD2	-	TGCAGTGCGGGGGGGGCAGATACGCAGTATTTT	CSAGGADTQYF
TRBJ1-2	TRBV7-6	TRBD1	-	TGTGCCAGCAGCTTGACTTCCCCCGGGACAGGGGGCGACTATGGCTACACCTTC	CASSLTSPGTGGDYGYTF
TRBJ2-1	TRBV11-2	TRBD2	-	TGTGCCAGCAGCCCTCGAGCGGGAGGATTCAATGAGCAGTTCTTC	CASSPRAGGFNEQFF
TRBJ2-1	TRBV30	-	-	TGTGCCTGGAGCCGGAACAATGAGCAGTTCTTC	CAWSRNNEQFF
TRBJ2-7	TRBV5-1	-	-	TGCGCCAGCAGCCCGAGGGCCCCTAACAGCAATTACGAGCAGTACTTC	CASSPRAPNSNYEQYF
TRBJ1-2	TRBV7-9	-	-	TGTGCCAGCAGCCCCAGGAGTGTGCAGAACTATGGCTACACCTTC	CASSPRSVQNYGYTF
TRBJ2-1	TRBV7-3	TRBD2	-	TGTGCCAGCGGGGGTAGCGGGAAGGTAGTCTCCTACAATGAGCAGTTCTTC	CASGGSGKVVSYNEQFF
TRBJ1-4	TRBV2	-	once	TGTGCCAGCAGTCCCGGGGGGCAGAGTAATGAAAAACTGTTTTTT	CASSPGGQSNEKLFF
TRBJ2-7	TRBV7-8	TRBD2	-	TGTGCCAGCAGCTCGGGGACTAGCTTCTACGAGCAGTACTTC	CASSSGTSFYEQYF
TRBJ2-1	TRBV30	-	-	TGTGCCTGGAGTGGGGGGGACCTCTACAATGAGCAGTTCTTC	CAWSGGDLYNEQFF
TRBJ1-2	TRBV25-1	-	once	TGTGCCAGCATCGGCGAACAGGTCTACGGCTACACCTTC	CASIGEQVYGYTF
TRBJ2-5	TRBV29-1	TRBD2	-	TGCAGCACCCCTTTTAGGACTAGCGGGAGGGAGGGTGAGACCCAGTACTTC	CSTPFRTSGREGETQYF
TRBJ1-5	TRBV30	-	-	TGTGCCTGGAGTGTACCGGGGGTTCGGCAGCCCCAGCATTTT	CAWSVPGVRQPQHF
TRBJ2-7	TRBV5-4	TRBD1	few	TGTGCCAGCAGTTTGGACAGGGTGGCCTACGAGCAGTACTTC	CASSLDRVAYEQYF
TRBJ2-1	TRBV7-6	-	-	TGTGCCAGCAGCTCCCCCGGCGACAATGAGCAGTTCTTC	CASSSPGDNEQFF
TRBJ2-1	TRBV10-1	-	few	TGCGCCAGCCCTCGGGATAGGGATGAGCAGTTCTTC	CASPRDRDEQFF
TRBJ1-5	TRBV6-5	TRBD1	-	TGTGCCAGCAGTTTGGACAGGGCCCAACAGCCCCAGCATTTT	CASSLDRAQQPQHF
TRBJ2-4	TRBV11-1	-	-	TGTGCCAGCAGTAACACACAGGGTAAAAACATTCAGTACTTC	CASSNTQGKNIQYF
TRBJ1-1	TRBV30	-	-	TGTGCCTGGAGTGCCGACCTGAACACTGAAGCTTTCTTT	CAWSADLNTEAFF
TRBJ1-5	TRBV27	TRBD1	once	TGTGCCAGCAGGCCGGGACAGGATAATCAGCCCCAGCATTTT	CASRPGQDNQPQHF